The clone carrying this T cell receptor (gamma chain) rates as hyperexpanded (1% or more). The target antigen is unknown. The entry originates in a study of gammadelta T cells in human blood. TCRdb fed the RT-PCR reads to CATT. Found here are almost 400 gamma-chain clones, about 8.4% of them singletons; the top ten hold under 30%. Findings and limits, study-wide: Microbial exposure appeared to drive polyclonal γδ T cell expansion after birth.

CDR3 length: 11 residues. V was pared by 2 bases and J by 12 bases, with 7 bases of the junction left unmatched. Germline CDR1 EGSNGY, CDR2 YDSYNSKV. Material: non-Vgamma9Vdelta2 gamma-delta T cells from cord blood. The source is a newborn. The V and J genes are TRGV2 and TRGJ1 or TRGJ2. CDR3 amino acids: CATWDEGWKLF. As DNA, the CDR3 is TGTGCCACCTGGGACGAAGGTTGGAAACTCTTT.